Shown below are 32 T cell receptor beta chains from a single sample sequenced in a study of OX40 agonist ivuxolimab in advanced cancers. The data were produced by immunoSEQ multiplex PCR, yet TCRdb's version contains in-frame clones alone and is incomplete. Of over 100,000 clones in the sample, just over 90% were seen once. The specimen comprised CD4+ or CD8+ T cells sorted from blood, sampled in a trial of the OX40 agonist ivuxolimab. Receptors originate from an adult with an advanced solid tumor such as melanoma, head and neck, liver or kidney cancer.

The chain is built from TRBV5-6 and TRBJ1-2, with a possible D match to TRBD1 (6 bases). The germline gives CDR1 SGHDT, CDR2 YYEEEE. The V and J ends lost 5 bases and 4 bases respectively, with 21 bases between them. The CDR3 extends over 16 amino acids. CDR3 loop: CASRTEGVDDTYGYTF. The CDR3 coding sequence is TGTGCCAGCAGGACCGAGGGGGTGGATGATACCTATGGCTACACCTTC. The full variable domain, with the rest looked up from reference TRBV5-6 and TRBJ1-2, is DAGVTQSPTHLIKTRGQQVTLRCSPKSGHDTVSWYQQALGQGPQFIFQYYEEEERQRGNFPDRFSGHQFPNYSSELNVNALLLGDSALYLCASRTEGVDDTYGYTFGSGTRLTVV.

The V call is TRBV10-3, the J call TRBJ2-3; D may be TRBD1 (5 bases). The CDR3 contains 14 residues. Per germline, CDR1 ENHRY and CDR2 SYGVKD. Between the trimmed V and J ends, which lost 0 bases and 5 bases, there was a span of 9 bases. The CDR3: CAISESNRGDTQYF. DNA of the CDR3: TGTGCCATCAGTGAGTCCAATAGGGGAGATACGCAGTATTTT.

CDR3 sequence: CASFVSERDSPLHF. In DNA form, the CDR3 reads TGTGCCAGCTTTGTATCGGAGAGGGATTCACCCCTCCACTTT. The chain links TRBV2 to TRBJ1-6; D gene unclear. The CDR3 is 14 residues long. Germline CDR1 reads SNHLY; CDR2 reads FYNNEI. V was clipped by 8 bases and J by 8 bases, with 16 bases between them.

The chain joins TRBV7-3 to TRBJ2-2; D is unresolved. This CDR3 region has 14 residues. Germline V gene sequence: CDR1 SGHTA, CDR2 FQGTGA. V lost 3 bases to trimming and J lost 4 bases, with 9 bases between them. The DNA of the CDR3 is TGTGCCAGCAGCTTCAGTTTAGGCACCGGGGAGCTGTTTTTT. Protein sequence: CASSFSLGTGELFF.

The V gene is TRBV11-2, the J gene TRBJ2-2; D might be TRBD1 (5 bases). The V gene's germline CDR1 is SGHAT and CDR2 FQNNGV. The V and J ends lost 8 bases and 6 bases respectively, with 19 bases between them. This CDR3 is built from 15 residues. The CDR3 nucleotides read TGTGCCAGCCAACTTCGTGGGGCGGACGCCGGGGAGCTGTTTTTT. Amino acids: CASQLRGADAGELFF.

This chain links TRBV7-9 with TRBJ2-2; the D is unclear. In germline, CDR1 is SEHNR, CDR2 FQNEAQ (reference sequence). CDR3 size: 13 residues. The V gene lost 5 bases and the J gene lost 4 bases, with 8 bases spanning the gap. The CDR3, as DNA: TGTGCCAGCAGCCCCCTACCCACCGGGGAGCTGTTTTTT. Residues: CASSPLPTGELFF.

The chain employs TRBV18 and TRBJ2-2; D may correspond to TRBD1 or TRBD2 (6 bases each). V was trimmed by 0 bases and J by 3 bases, leaving 11 bases between them. CDR1 is KGHSH and CDR2 is LQKENI in the germline V gene. The CDR3 sequence is 16 residues long. CDR3 nucleotides: TGTGCCAGCTCACCACCGAGGGGGGTCGACACCGGGGAGCTGTTTTTT. Translated: CASSPPRGVDTGELFF.

The chain uses TRBV18 and TRBJ2-7; D might be TRBD1 or TRBD2, each matching 5 bases. This CDR3 is 13 amino acids long. V was pared by 5 bases and J by 1 base, with 9 bases between. The germline V gene encodes CDR1 KGHSH and CDR2 LQKENI. Here the CDR3 DNA reads TGTGCCAGCTCAACGGGACCTTCCTACGAGCAGTACTTC. Its translation: CASSTGPSYEQYF.

This clone was counted a single time. This sequence joins TRBV10-3 and TRBJ1-4, with D perhaps TRBD1 (5 bases). CDR3 length: 13 amino acids. The germline V gene has CDR1 ENHRY and CDR2 SYGVKD. V was cut by 4 bases and J by 7 bases, with 10 bases left in between. The CDR3 is CAISGQGGEKLFF. Written as DNA, the CDR3 is TGTGCCATCAGTGGGCAGGGTGGTGAAAAACTGTTTTTT.

The genes are TRBV5-4 and TRBJ1-1, with D tentatively TRBD1 (5 bases). CDR3 length: 11 amino acids. Germline V lookup: CDR1 SGHNT, CDR2 YYREEE (reference sequence). With 9 bases removed from V and 3 bases from J, the gap between germline ends came to 9 bases. For the CDR3, the DNA is TGTGCCACCTCAGGGTACACTGAAGCTTTCTTT. Residues: CATSGYTEAFF.

The genes are TRBV28 and TRBJ1-5; D may be TRBD1 (5 bases). The V end lost 3 bases, the J end lost 0 bases, and 9 bases lay between the germline ends. CDR3 size: 15 residues. Germline V gene sequence: CDR1 MDHEN, CDR2 SYDVKM. In DNA, the CDR3 is TGTGCCAGCAGTTTCGCTCAGGGTAGCAATCAGCCCCAGCATTTT. Encoded protein: CASSFAQGSNQPQHF.

This clone was seen only a few times. The chain employs TRBV5-1 and TRBJ2-3; D unclear. Deletions cut 1 base from V and 8 bases from J, with 5 bases between. The germline gives CDR1 SGHRS, CDR2 YFSETQ. The length of the CDR3 is 11 residues. The CDR3 protein is CASSLPGTQYF. CDR3 sequence (DNA): TGCGCCAGCAGCTTGCCGGGTACGCAGTATTTT.

This chain uses TRBV2 with TRBJ2-7, with 13 nucleotides matching TRBD2. Looked up from germline, CDR1 is SNHLY and CDR2 is FYNNEI. J lost 4 bases, V lost 8 bases, and 5 bases had no gene match. This CDR3 is 14 amino acids long. The CDR3 nucleotides are TGTGCCAGCCACAGGACTAGCGGGGGTTACGAGCAGTACTTC. Protein: CASHRTSGGYEQYF.

The chain recombines TRBV2 with TRBJ2-3; 9 bases map to TRBD1. The CDR3 spans 14 residues. Losses at the gene ends were 9 bases for V and 4 bases for J; bases not matched to a gene: 8. Germline V gene sequence: CDR1 SNHLY, CDR2 FYNNEI. The CDR3 DNA follows: TGTGCCAGAGGGGAAGGGACAGGGCCAGATACGCAGTATTTT. Its protein product is CARGEGTGPDTQYF.

The chain uses TRBV5-1 and TRBJ2-4; weak D call: TRBD2 (6 bases). The V end was cut by 4 bases, the J end by 3 bases, with 14 bases between. Per the germline V gene, CDR1 is SGHRS and CDR2 is YFSETQ. The CDR3 runs to 15 residues. CDR3 DNA: TGCGCCAGCAGCAGGGGCCAGGGAGGCAAAAACATTCAGTACTTC. It specifies CASSRGQGGKNIQYF.

The rearrangement joins TRBV11-3 to TRBJ2-1; 8 bases agree with TRBD2. Germline V gene data show CDR1 as SGHNT and CDR2 as YENEEA. The CDR3 length is 14 residues. J gave up 6 bases and V 5 bases, and 6 bases lay outside the gene matches. The CDR3 nucleotides are TGTGCCAGCAGCAACCCCGGGACTAGCAATGAGCAGTTCTTC. It is translated as CASSNPGTSNEQFF.

The rearrangement joins TRBV4-3 to TRBJ1-2; maybe TRBD1 (6 bases). The CDR3 extends over 14 amino acids. Deletions cut 5 bases from V and 6 bases from J, with 16 bases between. CDR1 and CDR2 from the germline V gene are LGHNA and YSLEER. In DNA form, the CDR3 reads TGCGCCAGCAGCGCAGGGGTAGGGACGAATGGCTACACCTTC. Amino acid sequence: CASSAGVGTNGYTF.

V gene TRBV5-1 combines with J gene TRBJ1-1; D gene uncertain. Germline V gene data show CDR1 as SGHRS and CDR2 as YFSETQ. Trimming stripped 0 bases from V and 0 bases from J, with 9 bases between. The CDR3 sequence is 15 residues long. DNA for the CDR3: TGCGCCAGCAGCTTGGGCCAGGCCATGAACACTGAAGCTTTCTTT. Amino acids: CASSLGQAMNTEAFF.

V and J are TRBV11-1 and TRBJ2-3; maybe TRBD2 (5 bases). Germline V gene data show CDR1 as SGHAT and CDR2 as FQDESV (reference sequence). The CDR3 is made up of 15 amino acids. Trimming removed 6 bases at V and 0 bases at J, with 13 bases between. The CDR3 reads CASRRRSASTDTQYF. The CDR3 region has the DNA TGTGCCAGCAGAAGACGTAGCGCTAGCACAGATACGCAGTATTTT.

V gene TRBV5-1 combines with J gene TRBJ2-2; TRBD1 matches 10 bases. Unmatched junction bases numbered 5, after V lost 0 bases and J lost 0 bases. The CDR3 has 18 amino acids. Germline CDR1 is SGHRS and CDR2 is YFSETQ. CDR3 sequence reads: CASSLVLTGGPNTGELFF. CDR3 nucleotides: TGCGCCAGCAGCTTGGTCCTGACAGGGGGCCCGAACACCGGGGAGCTGTTTTTT.

This CDR3 is CASSARTGGFGQPQHF. Here the CDR3 DNA reads TGTGCCAGCAGCGCTCGGACAGGGGGTTTCGGTCAGCCCCAGCATTTT. This chain joins TRBV5-8 and TRBJ1-5, with 10 bases lining up with TRBD1. There are 16 residues in the CDR3. From germline, CDR1 is SGHTS and CDR2 YDEGEE. The V and J ends lost 4 bases and 6 bases, in that order; junction bases with no gene match: 10.

The gene calls are TRBV19 and TRBJ2-5; D gene unclear. Trimming removed 5 bases at V and 4 bases at J, with 11 bases between. The CDR3 loop spans 13 amino acids. Per the germline V gene, CDR1 is LNHDA and CDR2 is SQIVND (reference sequence). CDR3 protein: CASSVPTGETQYF. In DNA, the CDR3 is TGTGCCAGTAGTGTCCCGACCGGAGAGACCCAGTACTTC.

CDR3 coding DNA: TGTGCCTGGAGGGCGGGTGGAGGCTATGGCTACACCTTC. It encodes CAWRAGGGYGYTF. The chain recombines TRBV30 with TRBJ1-2, with D unclear. With 3 bases removed from V and 4 bases from J, the gap between germline ends came to 12 bases. Germline CDR1 GTSNPN, CDR2 SVGIG (reference sequence). The CDR3 totals 13 residues.

The chain joins TRBV5-5 to TRBJ2-1; perhaps TRBD1 as D (6 bases). Deletions cut 2 bases from V and 3 bases from J, with 12 bases between. CDR3 length: 15 residues. The germline V gene encodes CDR1 SGHKS and CDR2 YYEKEE (reference sequence). The CDR3 sequence is CASSLPGHLYNEQFF. The CDR3 DNA sequence: TGTGCCAGCAGCTTACCGGGACACCTCTACAATGAGCAGTTCTTC.

Note on this clone: Mismatch with germline at one junction end may stem from a read error. The V and J genes are TRBV5-4 and TRBJ2-7, with D uncertain. The CDR3 sequence is 15 residues long. CDR1 and CDR2 (germline): SGHNT, YYREEE (reference sequence). CDR3 sequence reads: CASSLHGTQQYSLGF. The CDR3 coding sequence is TGTGCCAGCAGCCTTCATGGAACCCAACAGTATTCCCTCGGGTTC.

V usage is TRBV4-3 and J usage is TRBJ1-2, with D uncertain. The CDR3 spans 13 residues. CDR1 and CDR2 (germline): LGHNA, YSLEER. The V end was cut by 3 bases, the J end by 0 bases, with 5 bases between. The CDR3 DNA sequence: TGCGCCAGCAGCCATGGTACTAACTATGGCTACACCTTC. It is translated as CASSHGTNYGYTF.

The chain employs TRBV9 and TRBJ2-5, with D perhaps matching TRBD1 or TRBD2 (6 bases each). The V gene's germline CDR1 is SGDLS and CDR2 YYNGEE. The V end lost 4 bases, the J end lost 5 bases, and 12 bases lay between the germline ends. This CDR3 spans 13 amino acids. CDR3 residues: CASSTTGRETQYF. The CDR3 region has the DNA TGTGCCAGCAGCACTACAGGGAGGGAGACCCAGTACTTC.

This chain links TRBV5-2 with TRBJ2-4; the DNA was not used to check the table's D call, TRBD1. TRBV5-2 is labeled a pseudogene. The CDR3 covers 16 residues. Here the CDR3 reads CASSYGTEGFKNIQYF. CDR3 in DNA: TGCGCCAGCAGTTACGGGACAGAAGGGTTTAAAAACATTCAGTACTTC.

V gene TRBV5-1 combines with J gene TRBJ1-2, with D possibly being TRBD1 (5 bases). The CDR3 runs 14 residues. Looked up from germline, CDR1 is SGHRS and CDR2 is YFSETQ. Trimming pared 0 bases from V and 2 bases from J, leaving 8 bases between. For the CDR3, the DNA is TGCGCCAGCAGCTTGGTGGGACGGAACTATGGCTACACCTTC. Translated: CASSLVGRNYGYTF.

The chain is built from TRBV5-6 and TRBJ2-3, with D unresolved. The length of the CDR3 is 12 residues. V was pared by 0 bases and J by 4 bases, with 3 bases between. Germline V gene lookup returns CDR1 SGHDT and CDR2 YYEEEE. The CDR3 reads CASSLAADTQYF. The DNA for the CDR3 is TGTGCCAGCAGCTTGGCCGCAGATACGCAGTATTTT. The full variable domain, its missing parts supplied by reference TRBV5-6 and TRBJ2-3, is DAGVTQSPTHLIKTRGQQVTLRCSPKSGHDTVSWYQQALGQGPQFIFQYYEEEERQRGNFPDRFSGHQFPNYSSELNVNALLLGDSALYLCASSLAADTQYFGPGTRLTVL.

The chain is built from TRBV19 and TRBJ1-2; 7 bases line up with TRBD1. CDR3 length: 15 amino acids. Trimming removed 5 bases from V and 5 bases from J; junction bases left unmatched: 11. Germline loops: CDR1 LNHDA, CDR2 SQIVND (reference sequence). The CDR3 here is CASSVSGTAWYGYTF. The DNA of the CDR3 is TGTGCCAGTAGTGTCTCCGGGACAGCATGGTATGGCTACACCTTC.

This rearrangement joins TRBV7-2 to TRBJ2-1, with D unresolved. Germline loops: CDR1 SGHTA, CDR2 FQGNSA. The germline V and J ends were trimmed by 5 bases and 4 bases, with 18 bases remaining between them. The CDR3 consists of 16 residues. CDR3 region: CASSPRPGWAYNEQFF. The CDR3 DNA is TGTGCCAGCAGCCCGAGACCTGGTTGGGCTTACAATGAGCAGTTCTTC.